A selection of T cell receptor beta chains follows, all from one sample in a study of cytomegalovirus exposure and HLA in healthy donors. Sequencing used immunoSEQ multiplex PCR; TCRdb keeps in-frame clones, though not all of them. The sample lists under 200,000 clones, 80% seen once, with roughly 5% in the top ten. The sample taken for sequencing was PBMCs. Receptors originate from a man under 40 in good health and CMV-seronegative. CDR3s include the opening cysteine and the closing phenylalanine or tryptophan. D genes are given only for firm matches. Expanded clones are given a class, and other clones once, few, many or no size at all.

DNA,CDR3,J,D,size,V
TGTGCCAGCAGTTACCCTACCGGCGGGGTCGACAATGAGCAGTTCTTC,CASSYPTGGVDNEQFF,TRBJ2-1,.,.,TRBV6-6
TGTGCCACCACTCTTGAGACTAGACTGGGCTACGAGCAGTACTTC,CATTLETRLGYEQYF,TRBJ2-7,.,.,TRBV28
TGTGCCAGCAGCGCCCTCGGGGAGGGGTATGGCTACACCTTC,CASSALGEGYGYTF,TRBJ1-2,.,.,TRBV9
TGTGCCAGCAGCACGGACAGGGGGGCTAAAGGTGAAGCTTTCTTT,CASSTDRGAKGEAFF,TRBJ1-1,.,.,TRBV21-1
TGTGCCAGCAGCTCCGACACGTTAAATTCACCCCTCCACTTT,CASSSDTLNSPLHF,TRBJ1-6,.,few,TRBV5-8
TGTGCCAGTAACCCCGGGGATTACAATGAGCAGTTCTTC,CASNPGDYNEQFF,TRBJ2-1,.,once,TRBV19
TGTGCCAGCAGTGCCGGGACAGGGGTGCGGGAGCAGTACTTC,CASSAGTGVREQYF,TRBJ2-7,TRBD1,few,TRBV28
TGTGCCAGCAGCCAAGTGGGGACTAGCGGGGGGGGCGAGCAGTACTTC,CASSQVGTSGGGEQYF,TRBJ2-7,TRBD2,once,TRBV4-2
TGTGCCACCAGCAGAGATAGCGGGGAAGGAAACACCATATATTTT,CATSRDSGEGNTIYF,TRBJ1-3,.,.,TRBV15
TGTGCCAGCAGCGGCCCTCTAGCGGGGGGGCTCCAAGAGACCCAGTACTTC,CASSGPLAGGLQETQYF,TRBJ2-5,TRBD2,once,TRBV9
TGTGCCACCGGACTGGCAACCGGGGAGCTGTTTTTT,CATGLATGELFF,TRBJ2-2,.,.,TRBV19
TGTGCCAGCAGTCCGCCTGACCTCAGACCGGGAAATGAGCAGTTCTTC,CASSPPDLRPGNEQFF,TRBJ2-1,.,once,TRBV5-4
TGTGCCAGCAGTTTGCCGGGACTTTACTACAATGAGCAGTTCTTC,CASSLPGLYYNEQFF,TRBJ2-1,.,.,TRBV7-6
TGTGCCAGCATCTTGGGGGGGGGCACAGATACGCAGTATTTT,CASILGGGTDTQYF,TRBJ2-3,TRBD2,.,TRBV5-5
TGTGCCAGCAGTCCAGGAGGGCGGCAGTACTTC,CASSPGGRQYF,TRBJ2-5,.,.,TRBV27
TGTGCCAGCAGTTTTCTCCCGGACAGCTCCTACAATGAGCAGTTCTTC,CASSFLPDSSYNEQFF,TRBJ2-1,.,once,TRBV27
TGTGCCAGCAGCTCGCCGAGCTCCTACAATGAGCAGTTCTTC,CASSSPSSYNEQFF,TRBJ2-1,.,once,TRBV7-2
TGTGCCGGCATATACAATGAGCAGTTCTTC,CAGIYNEQFF,TRBJ2-1,.,few,TRBV30
TGTGCCAGCAGTTTATTAGCCGGGTCACGCTACGAGCAGTACTTC,CASSLLAGSRYEQYF,TRBJ2-7,.,few,TRBV27
TGTGCCAGCAGTGAAGCCCAGGGAACGGGCCTCGAGCAGTACTTC,CASSEAQGTGLEQYF,TRBJ2-7,.,.,TRBV2
TGTGCCAGCAGCACACAGGGAGACGGAAACACCATATATTTT,CASSTQGDGNTIYF,TRBJ1-3,.,few,TRBV11-3
TGTGCCAGCAGCTCCACCTACGAGCAGTACTTC,CASSSTYEQYF,TRBJ2-7,.,.,TRBV7-9
TGTGCCAGCAGCCTCAACTCGGGACAGAGCTCCTATAATTCACCCCTCCACTTT,CASSLNSGQSSYNSPLHF,TRBJ1-6,TRBD1,.,TRBV5-6
TGTGCCAGCAGAACAGGGGAAGGCTACACCTTC,CASRTGEGYTF,TRBJ1-2,TRBD1,.,TRBV27
TGTGCCAGTACAAGCTCTGGGGCCAACGTCCTGACTTTC,CASTSSGANVLTF,TRBJ2-6,.,.,TRBV6-5
TGTGCCAGCAGCCTAGAGGGTAGCGGGAGACACAATGAGCAGTTCTTC,CASSLEGSGRHNEQFF,TRBJ2-1,TRBD2,.,TRBV5-5
TGTTCCAGCAGCCCAGGGGCCGCGCAAGAGACCCAGTACTTC,CSSSPGAAQETQYF,TRBJ2-5,.,.,TRBV7-9
TGTGCCAGCAGTTTATTCGGCGGGTTGGGAGTGAGCAATCAGCCCCAGCATTTT,CASSLFGGLGVSNQPQHF,TRBJ1-5,.,.,TRBV27
TGTGCCAGCAGGCTCCAGGTAGTCTCGGGAGGGGAGCAGTACTTC,CASRLQVVSGGEQYF,TRBJ2-7,TRBD2,few,TRBV5-4
TGTGCCACCACCACGGGGACAGGGGCCCAGCCCACGTACTTC,CATTTGTGAQPTYF,TRBJ2-7,TRBD1,.,TRBV7-9
TGTGCCAGCAGCTTGGGGCAAGAGCTAGCCAAAAACATTCAGTACTTC,CASSLGQELAKNIQYF,TRBJ2-4,.,.,TRBV7-2
TGTGCCAGCAGTGACTCGACAGGGGGCTATGGCTACACCTTC,CASSDSTGGYGYTF,TRBJ1-2,TRBD1,.,TRBV6-4
TGCTGCGCAGACAGGGGTACTGAAGCTTTCTTT,CCADRGTEAFF,TRBJ1-1,TRBD1,.,TRBV20-1
TGTGCCAGCAGTCAACTGAACCCGGGGGGGAACACTGAAGCTTTCTTT,CASSQLNPGGNTEAFF,TRBJ1-1,.,few,TRBV28
TGTGCCAGCAGCTTAGAGGGACAGCTTTCCTACGAGCAGTACTTC,CASSLEGQLSYEQYF,TRBJ2-7,TRBD1,.,TRBV11-2
TGCAGCGTTGCCGCCGGGACAGGGGGAAACAATGAGCAGTTCTTC,CSVAAGTGGNNEQFF,TRBJ2-1,TRBD1,.,TRBV29-1
TGCGCCAGCACCACACGGACAGGGGGATACTACAATGAGCAGTTCTTC,CASTTRTGGYYNEQFF,TRBJ2-1,TRBD1,.,TRBV10-2
TGTGCCAGCGGGACAGGGGGCAATGAGCAGTTCTTC,CASGTGGNEQFF,TRBJ2-1,TRBD1,.,TRBV7-3
TGTGCCAGCAGCTTAGGGAGGAACACTGAAGCTTTCTTT,CASSLGRNTEAFF,TRBJ1-1,.,.,TRBV11-1
TGCAGCGTTGTGACAGGACCCTACGAGCAGTACTTC,CSVVTGPYEQYF,TRBJ2-7,.,few,TRBV29-1
TGTGCCAGCAGCCAATTCGGACAGGCCTCTGGAAACACCATATATTTT,CASSQFGQASGNTIYF,TRBJ1-3,TRBD1,.,TRBV14
TGTGCCAGCAGTTTACTAGCGGGAGGAGGTACCGGGGAGCTGTTTTTT,CASSLLAGGGTGELFF,TRBJ2-2,TRBD2,.,TRBV27
TGTGCCAGCAACCGAGACAGGTCCAACACTGAAGCTTTCTTT,CASNRDRSNTEAFF,TRBJ1-1,.,.,TRBV6-1
TGTGCCAGCAGCTTCGGGTCGAACACTGAAGCTTTCTTT,CASSFGSNTEAFF,TRBJ1-1,.,once,TRBV7-6
TGTGCAAGTCGCTTCCTTCCCCCGACTAGCGGGGGGGCAGAGACCCAGTACTTC,CASRFLPPTSGGAETQYF,TRBJ2-5,.,.,TRBV12-2
TGCGCCAGCAGCTTGAGGCTAGCAATAAACGAGCAGTACTTC,CASSLRLAINEQYF,TRBJ2-7,.,.,TRBV5-1